Below, 21 T cell receptor beta chains from the same sample are listed, as sequenced in a study of control samples from healthy donors and cancer patients. The assay was immunoSEQ multiplex PCR, and TCRdb's table has in-frame clones only and misses some. The table includes 95,000 to 150,000 clones, roughly 90% detected once. Specimen: blood. These receptors all come from a woman younger than 35 in good health.

The chain recombines TRBV5-4 with TRBJ2-7; no definite D call. The CDR3 spans 14 residues. V dropped 0 bases and J dropped 0 bases, with 7 bases sitting between them. Germline CDR1 reads SGHNT; CDR2 reads YYREEE (reference sequence). CDR3 protein: CASSLGPDSYEQYF. The CDR3 nucleotides read TGTGCCAGCAGCTTGGGTCCCGACTCCTACGAGCAGTACTTC. The full variable domain, in which reference TRBV5-4 and TRBJ2-7 provide the parts outside the CDR3, is ETGVTQSPTHLIKTRGQQVTLRCSSQSGHNTVSWYQQALGQGPQFIFQYYREEENGRGNFPPRFSGLQFPNYSSELNVNALELDDSALYLCASSLGPDSYEQYFGPGTRLTVT.

The V and J genes are TRBV6-5 and TRBJ2-3; 11 positions agree with TRBD2. Per the germline V gene, CDR1 is MNHEY and CDR2 is SVGAGI. This CDR3 region has 15 residues. With V trimmed by 6 bases and J by 2 bases, 4 bases remained unmatched. The CDR3: CASRRLAGFTDTQYF. CDR3 in DNA: TGTGCCAGCAGGAGACTAGCGGGATTCACAGATACGCAGTATTTT.

The J gene is TRBJ2-1, the V gene TRBV24-1; tentative D call: TRBD1 (7 bases). Trimming shortened V by 2 bases and J by 5 bases, and 21 bases separated the two germline ends. In germline, CDR1 is KGHDR, CDR2 SFDVKD. The CDR3 is made up of 18 amino acids. The CDR3 protein is CATSDSSGSRGADNEQFF. CDR3 DNA sequence: TGTGCCACCAGTGATTCCTCGGGATCCAGGGGGGCCGACAATGAGCAGTTCTTC.

The rearrangement joins TRBV9 to TRBJ2-7, with unresolved D. CDR3 length: 13 residues. V was pared by 3 bases and J by 0 bases, with 7 bases between. From germline, CDR1 is SGDLS and CDR2 YYNGEE. CDR3 sequence (DNA): TGTGCCAGCAGCGGAGGAAGCTCCTACGAGCAGTACTTC. This sequence encodes CASSGGSSYEQYF.

J is TRBJ1-6 and V is TRBV28; D gene uncertain. V lost 5 bases and J lost 0, with 11 bases in between. The CDR3 is made up of 16 amino acids. Germline V gene sequence: CDR1 MDHEN, CDR2 SYDVKM. DNA of the CDR3: TGTGCCAGCAGTCGAGCCTTGAGCTCCTATAATTCACCCCTCCACTTT. This encodes CASSRALSSYNSPLHF.

The DNA of the CDR3 is TGTGCCAGCAAGTACAGGGGGGCTTCCTACGAGCAGTACTTC. Its protein product is CASKYRGASYEQYF. The gene calls are TRBV27 and TRBJ2-7; 8 bases map to TRBD1. CDR1 and CDR2 from the germline V gene are MNHEY and SMNVEV (reference sequence). J was trimmed by 1 base and V by 7 bases; bases with no gene match: 6. CDR3 size: 14 residues.

V and J are TRBV21-1 and TRBJ1-2; the tabulated D call, TRBD1, remains unverified against the DNA. TRBV21-1 has pseudogene status. CDR3 size: 17 residues. Here the CDR3 DNA reads TGTGCCAGCAGCAAATATGGCAAGGGGTCAACTAACTATGGCTACACCTTC. It translates to CASSKYGKGSTNYGYTF.

The chain links TRBV27 to TRBJ1-2, with 8 bases lining up with TRBD1. CDR3 length: 14 amino acids. From germline, CDR1 is MNHEY and CDR2 SMNVEV (reference sequence). Germline trimming cut 3 bases from V and 8 bases from J; bases unmatched to any gene: 8. The DNA for the CDR3 is TGTGCCAGCAGTTTCCGGCAGGGGGCTTGGGGCTACACCTTC. Its protein is CASSFRQGAWGYTF.

CDR3: CASSPRQDHVQSPLHF. In nucleotides, the CDR3 is TGTGCCAGCTCACCAAGACAGGACCATGTACAATCACCCCTCCACTTT. The chain carries TRBV18 and TRBJ1-6; tentative D call: TRBD1 (6 bases). The CDR3 sequence is 16 residues long. The V gene lost 2 bases and the J gene lost 10 bases, with 18 bases spanning the gap. The germline CDR1 and CDR2 sequences are KGHSH and LQKENI.

The rearrangement uses TRBV7-9 and TRBJ2-5; D may be TRBD1 (6 bases). The CDR3 runs 15 residues. Germline CDR1 is SEHNR and CDR2 is FQNEAQ (reference sequence). V lost 1 base and J 5 bases, leaving 14 bases between the germline ends. CDR3 nucleotide sequence: TGTGCCAGCAGCTTAGGGGACACCCAGTGGGAGACCCAGTACTTC. As protein: CASSLGDTQWETQYF.

The chain uses TRBV6-6 and TRBJ2-7, with 9 bases that match TRBD1. The J segment lost 5 bases and the V segment lost 5 bases, leaving 13 bases of the junction unmatched. The CDR3 sequence is 16 residues long. Looked up from germline, CDR1 is MNHNY and CDR2 is SVGAGI (reference sequence). The CDR3, as DNA: TGTGCCAGCAGTGGCACCGCTGGGACAGGGAAAAACGAGCAGTACTTC. Its translation: CASSGTAGTGKNEQYF.

This clone appeared a single time. V and J are TRBV29-1 and TRBJ2-1, with TRBD2 identical over 14 bases. Trimming at V came to 3 bases and at J to 6 bases, leaving 1 base not matched to a gene. The CDR3 totals 14 residues. Germline CDR1 SQVTM, CDR2 ANQGSEA. In DNA form, the CDR3 reads TGCAGCGTTGACGGACTAGCGGGGGGCAATGAGCAGTTCTTC. The encoded protein is CSVDGLAGGNEQFF.

The gene calls are TRBV7-9 and TRBJ1-2; no reliable D call. This CDR3 has 11 residues. V lost 5 bases and J lost 5, with 6 bases in between. Per the germline V gene, CDR1 is SEHNR and CDR2 is FQNEAQ (reference sequence). CDR3 sequence reads: CASSREYGYTF. CDR3 nucleotides: TGTGCCAGCAGCCGAGAGTATGGCTACACCTTC.

This clone was counted once. The J gene is TRBJ1-2, the V gene TRBV5-6; tentative D call: TRBD1 (5 bases). Germline V gene data show CDR1 as SGHDT and CDR2 as YYEEEE. V dropped 0 bases and J dropped 8 bases, with 14 bases sitting between them. The CDR3 consists of 14 residues. The CDR3 DNA reads as TGTGCCAGCAGCTTGGGGCCAACGGGGGTCGGCTACACCTTC. Amino acids: CASSLGPTGVGYTF.

The chain links TRBV6-2 or TRBV6-3 to TRBJ1-1; 9 positions agree with TRBD1. CDR1 is MNHEY and CDR2 is SVGEGT in the germline V gene. The V segment lost 6 bases and the J segment 1 base; nucleotides outside the gene matches: 9. This CDR3 region has 16 residues. This chain's CDR3 is CASSRGGQGKNTEAFF. Here the CDR3 DNA reads TGTGCCAGCAGCCGCGGGGGACAGGGTAAGAACACTGAAGCTTTCTTT.

The V and J genes are TRBV7-2 and TRBJ2-3; the D is unclear. The length of the CDR3 is 14 residues. The V end was cut by 0 bases, the J end by 4 bases, with 8 bases between. Germline V gene sequence: CDR1 SGHTA, CDR2 FQGNSA. The CDR3 sequence is CASSLAPSSDTQYF. CDR3 nucleotides: TGTGCCAGCAGCTTAGCGCCGAGCTCAGATACGCAGTATTTT.

The chain couples TRBV5-1 to TRBJ1-3; 8 nucleotides agree with TRBD1. The CDR3 has 13 residues. CDR1 SGHRS and CDR2 YFSETQ come from the germline V gene. Trimming took 5 bases from V and 2 from J; bases not matched to a gene: 0. DNA of the CDR3: TGCGCCAGCAGGGACAGGGCTGGAAACACCATATATTTT. Its translation: CASRDRAGNTIYF.

The V call is TRBV7-2, the J call TRBJ2-2, with TRBD1 matching over 7 bases. The germline V gene has CDR1 SGHTA and CDR2 FQGNSA. This CDR3 comprises 15 residues. The V gene end was trimmed by 5 bases and the J gene end by 1 base; junction bases not matched to a gene: 4. The CDR3 DNA reads as TGTGCCAGCAGCATCAGGACAGGGAACACCGGGGAGCTGTTTTTT. Protein product: CASSIRTGNTGELFF.

J is TRBJ2-2 and V is TRBV10-3, with TRBD2 as a possible D gene (5 bases). V was trimmed by 5 bases and J by 4 bases, leaving 11 bases between them. The CDR3 has 14 amino acids. Germline V CDR1 and CDR2: ENHRY, SYGVKD. CDR3 protein: CAISYGIGTGELFF. CDR3 nucleotides: TGTGCCATCAGTTACGGGATTGGCACCGGGGAGCTGTTTTTT.

This clone was recorded only once. In nucleotides, the CDR3 is TGTGCCAGCCGAAAGAACACTGAAGCTTTCTTT. It yields the protein CASRKNTEAFF. The chain employs TRBV28 and TRBJ1-1; D not resolved. Trimming pared 8 bases from V and 1 base from J, leaving 5 bases between. The CDR3 is made up of 11 amino acids. Germline loops: CDR1 MDHEN, CDR2 SYDVKM.

This chain uses TRBV7-6 with TRBJ2-1; 12 bases line up with TRBD2. The CDR3 is 16 residues long. The J segment lost 8 bases and the V segment lost 5 bases, leaving 10 bases of the junction unmatched. Germline V lookup: CDR1 SGHVS, CDR2 FNYEAQ. In DNA, the CDR3 is TGTGCCAGCAGCAATCAACTAGCGGGGGGATTGCATGAGCAGTTCTTC. Its translation is CASSNQLAGGLHEQFF.